Below are 19 T cell receptor beta chains sequenced from a single sample in a study of T cells after yellow fever vaccination. TCRdb itself ran the 5' RACE reads through MiXCR, one entry per CDR3 protein. The sample carries hundreds of thousands of distinct CDR3 sequences, over 5% recorded once. The sequencing here drew on PBMCs, taken 5 days after the yellow fever booster vaccination. The receptors were sampled from a man younger than 45 who received the YFV17D yellow fever vaccine.

The chain carries TRBV12-3 or TRBV12-4 and TRBJ1-4; D gene uncertain. The CDR3 covers 15 residues. Trimming left V 6 bases short and J 0 bases short, with 11 bases between. The CDR3 spells CASSPAGATNEKLFF. DNA of the CDR3: TGTGCCAGCAGCCCAGCCGGTGCAACTAATGAAAAACTGTTTTTT.

This chain joins TRBV5-1 and TRBJ1-1; TRBD1 matches 8 bases. Germline CDR1 and CDR2: SGHRS and YFSETQ. J gave up 1 base and V 4 bases, and 6 bases lay outside the gene matches. This CDR3 has 15 amino acids. The CDR3 coding sequence is TGCGCCAGCAGCATAGGACAGGGTGGGAACACTGAAGCTTTCTTT. It yields the protein CASSIGQGGNTEAFF.

The chain couples TRBV6-5 to TRBJ2-1; 8 positions agree with TRBD2. CDR3 length: 17 amino acids. The V gene's germline CDR1 is MNHEY and CDR2 SVGAGI. The trim removed 1 base at V and 10 bases at J, leaving 15 bases unmatched. For the CDR3, the DNA is TGTGCCAGCAGTTACTTTGGACTAGCCCAGAGCCCAAACGAGCAGTTCTTC. Protein product: CASSYFGLAQSPNEQFF.

This clonotype was counted many times. The V gene is TRBV20-1, the J gene TRBJ2-5, with D unresolved. V dropped 5 bases and J dropped 1 base, with 14 bases sitting between them. The CDR3 totals 14 residues. The V gene's germline CDR1 is DFQATT and CDR2 SNEGSKA (reference sequence). The CDR3 sequence: CSAGQPGPQETQYF. The CDR3, as DNA: TGCAGTGCTGGCCAGCCGGGCCCCCAAGAGACCCAGTACTTC.

This chain uses TRBV20-1 with TRBJ2-1, with D maybe TRBD2 (6 bases). Germline lookup yields CDR1 DFQATT and CDR2 SNEGSKA (reference sequence). V was trimmed by 5 bases and J by 10 bases, leaving 21 bases between them. CDR3 length equals 14 residues. CDR3 in amino acids: CSAPHPGLLDEQFF. As DNA, the CDR3 is TGCAGTGCTCCGCATCCGGGACTCTTGGACGAGCAGTTCTTC.

This clonotype has at least ten counts. The chain carries TRBV7-3 and TRBJ2-1, with D tentatively TRBD1 or TRBD2 (5 bases each). The V gene's germline CDR1 is SGHTA and CDR2 FQGTGA. V lost 4 bases and J lost 0, with 10 bases in between. The CDR3 sequence is 15 residues long. The CDR3 region has the DNA TGTGCCAGCAGCTCGGGGCCGAGCTCCTACAATGAGCAGTTCTTC. Protein product: CASSSGPSSYNEQFF.

This clonotype was detected many times. V gene TRBV5-1 combines with J gene TRBJ2-1; either TRBD1 or TRBD2 may supply D (5 bases each). In germline, CDR1 is SGHRS, CDR2 YFSETQ. V was clipped by 5 bases and J by 5 bases, with 26 bases between them. This CDR3 is 18 amino acids long. CDR3 sequence: CASRYSGDLIRAHNEQFF. The CDR3 nucleotides read TGCGCCAGCAGATACTCTGGGGACCTTATCAGGGCCCACAATGAGCAGTTCTTC.

The chain couples TRBV12-3 or TRBV12-4 to TRBJ2-2; 10 positions match TRBD2. The CDR3 totals 12 residues. V was pared by 11 bases and J by 7 bases, with 4 bases of the junction left unmatched. This chain's CDR3 is CARTSGVGELFF. The CDR3 region has the DNA TGTGCCCGGACTAGCGGTGTCGGGGAGCTGTTTTTT.

V is TRBV5-1 and J is TRBJ2-5; 15 positions match TRBD2. With V trimmed by 3 bases and J by 4 bases, 7 bases remained unmatched. The CDR3 is 17 residues long. CDR1 and CDR2 from the germline V gene are SGHRS and YFSETQ. The CDR3 DNA follows: TGCGCCAGCAGCTCGGGGACTAGCGGGAGGCCGCTAGAGACCCAGTACTTC. Translation gives CASSSGTSGRPLETQYF.

This clonotype was seen a handful of times. J is TRBJ2-7 and V is TRBV7-2, with D perhaps TRBD1 or TRBD2 (5 bases each). CDR1 is SGHTA, CDR2 FQGNSA, per germline. V was cut by 5 bases and J by 5 bases, with 22 bases left in between. CDR3 length: 16 residues. CDR3 coding DNA: TGTGCCAGCAGCCCGCAGGGTGCGGGCCCTTCGAACGAGCAGTACTTC. Its translation: CASSPQGAGPSNEQYF. The variable domain in full, completed from reference TRBV7-2 and TRBJ2-7, reads GAGVSQSPSNKVTEKGKDVELRCDPISGHTALYWYRQSLGQGLEFLIYFQGNSAPDKSGLPSDRFSAERTGGSVSTLTIQRTQQEDSAVYLCASSPQGAGPSNEQYFGPGTRLTVT.

In the case of this clonotype: At one end the junction does not follow the germline gene, possibly because of a read error. The chain carries TRBV20-1 and TRBJ2-7; D tentatively fits TRBD1 or TRBD2 (5 bases each). This CDR3 comprises 14 residues. Germline CDR1 DFQATT, CDR2 SNEGSKA (reference sequence). The CDR3 protein is CCAREGQVTYEQYF. CDR3 coding DNA: TGCTGTGCTAGAGAGGGGCAGGTGACCTACGAGCAGTACTTC.

This clonotype was counted a few times. CDR3 in DNA: TGTGCCATCAGTGATGAGACTAGCGGGAGGGGGAGGGATGAGCAGTTCTTC. Its translation: CAISDETSGRGRDEQFF. The V and J genes are TRBV10-3 and TRBJ2-1, with TRBD2 identical over 14 bases. Germline V gene data show CDR1 as ENHRY and CDR2 as SYGVKD. V shed 3 bases and J 8 bases; nucleotides not matched to a gene: 9. The CDR3 is 17 residues long.

V usage is TRBV7-2 and J usage is TRBJ1-2; D might be TRBD1 (5 bases). This CDR3 is 14 amino acids long. The germline gives CDR1 SGHTA, CDR2 FQGNSA. The V end lost 3 bases, the J end lost 5 bases, and 13 bases lay between the germline ends. CDR3 DNA sequence: TGTGCCAGCAGCTTGGTTCAGGGTCAGTATGGCTACACCTTC. Residues: CASSLVQGQYGYTF.

This clonotype showed up many times. This chain uses TRBV6-1 with TRBJ2-5; 8 bases map to TRBD2. Per the germline V gene, CDR1 is MNHNS and CDR2 is SASEGT. V gave up 10 bases and J gave up 5 bases; unmatched junction bases: 9. The CDR3 spans 13 residues. The CDR3, as DNA: TGTGCCACCCAGCGGGAGAGAGGGGAGACCCAGTACTTC. It specifies CATQRERGETQYF.

The sample holds many counts of this clonotype. The chain has TRBV19 and TRBJ2-5, with 13 bases aligning to TRBD2. Germline V gene sequence: CDR1 LNHDA, CDR2 SQIVND (reference sequence). The CDR3 totals 18 residues. V lost 7 bases and J lost 5; bases outside the gene matches: 16. The DNA for the CDR3 is TGTGCCAGTAAACCCGTCGGTACTAGCGGGAGGGTAAGGGAGACCCAGTACTTC. Translation gives CASKPVGTSGRVRETQYF.

The chain recombines TRBV4-3 with TRBJ2-2; D unclear. Germline values: CDR1 LGHNA, CDR2 YSLEER. The V end was cut by 0 bases, the J end by 3 bases, with 5 bases between. The CDR3 runs 14 residues. CDR3 in amino acids: CASSQEFDTGELFF. The CDR3 DNA reads TGCGCCAGCAGCCAAGAGTTTGACACCGGGGAGCTGTTTTTT.

This clonotype was detected once. One base away lies a much larger clone, so this may be a sequencing read error. The CDR3 loop is CASSVERGRRQPHHF. DNA of the CDR3: TGTGCCAGCAGCGTAGAGAGGGGGCGCAGGCAGCCCCATCATTTT. The genes are TRBV7-2 and TRBJ1-5, with TRBD1 identical over 7 bases. The CDR3 runs 15 residues. Germline lookup yields CDR1 SGHTA and CDR2 FQGNSA.

This chain uses TRBV6-2 or TRBV6-3 with TRBJ2-1; no definite D call. Germline assignment: CDR1 MNHEY and CDR2 SVGEGT. With 4 bases removed from V and 7 bases from J, the gap between germline ends came to 11 bases. CDR3 length equals 13 residues. CDR3 coding DNA: TGTGCCAGCAGTTTCCCCCTTAGTAATGAGCAGTTCTTC. Translated: CASSFPLSNEQFF.

The chain carries TRBV7-9 and TRBJ2-7, with unresolved D. The germline gives CDR1 SEHNR, CDR2 FQNEAQ (reference sequence). The CDR3 sequence is 14 residues long. V shed 1 base and J shed 3 bases, with 10 bases lying between them. CDR3 protein: CASSLVPLDYEQYF. Here the CDR3 DNA reads TGTGCCAGCAGCTTAGTCCCGCTAGACTACGAGCAGTACTTC.